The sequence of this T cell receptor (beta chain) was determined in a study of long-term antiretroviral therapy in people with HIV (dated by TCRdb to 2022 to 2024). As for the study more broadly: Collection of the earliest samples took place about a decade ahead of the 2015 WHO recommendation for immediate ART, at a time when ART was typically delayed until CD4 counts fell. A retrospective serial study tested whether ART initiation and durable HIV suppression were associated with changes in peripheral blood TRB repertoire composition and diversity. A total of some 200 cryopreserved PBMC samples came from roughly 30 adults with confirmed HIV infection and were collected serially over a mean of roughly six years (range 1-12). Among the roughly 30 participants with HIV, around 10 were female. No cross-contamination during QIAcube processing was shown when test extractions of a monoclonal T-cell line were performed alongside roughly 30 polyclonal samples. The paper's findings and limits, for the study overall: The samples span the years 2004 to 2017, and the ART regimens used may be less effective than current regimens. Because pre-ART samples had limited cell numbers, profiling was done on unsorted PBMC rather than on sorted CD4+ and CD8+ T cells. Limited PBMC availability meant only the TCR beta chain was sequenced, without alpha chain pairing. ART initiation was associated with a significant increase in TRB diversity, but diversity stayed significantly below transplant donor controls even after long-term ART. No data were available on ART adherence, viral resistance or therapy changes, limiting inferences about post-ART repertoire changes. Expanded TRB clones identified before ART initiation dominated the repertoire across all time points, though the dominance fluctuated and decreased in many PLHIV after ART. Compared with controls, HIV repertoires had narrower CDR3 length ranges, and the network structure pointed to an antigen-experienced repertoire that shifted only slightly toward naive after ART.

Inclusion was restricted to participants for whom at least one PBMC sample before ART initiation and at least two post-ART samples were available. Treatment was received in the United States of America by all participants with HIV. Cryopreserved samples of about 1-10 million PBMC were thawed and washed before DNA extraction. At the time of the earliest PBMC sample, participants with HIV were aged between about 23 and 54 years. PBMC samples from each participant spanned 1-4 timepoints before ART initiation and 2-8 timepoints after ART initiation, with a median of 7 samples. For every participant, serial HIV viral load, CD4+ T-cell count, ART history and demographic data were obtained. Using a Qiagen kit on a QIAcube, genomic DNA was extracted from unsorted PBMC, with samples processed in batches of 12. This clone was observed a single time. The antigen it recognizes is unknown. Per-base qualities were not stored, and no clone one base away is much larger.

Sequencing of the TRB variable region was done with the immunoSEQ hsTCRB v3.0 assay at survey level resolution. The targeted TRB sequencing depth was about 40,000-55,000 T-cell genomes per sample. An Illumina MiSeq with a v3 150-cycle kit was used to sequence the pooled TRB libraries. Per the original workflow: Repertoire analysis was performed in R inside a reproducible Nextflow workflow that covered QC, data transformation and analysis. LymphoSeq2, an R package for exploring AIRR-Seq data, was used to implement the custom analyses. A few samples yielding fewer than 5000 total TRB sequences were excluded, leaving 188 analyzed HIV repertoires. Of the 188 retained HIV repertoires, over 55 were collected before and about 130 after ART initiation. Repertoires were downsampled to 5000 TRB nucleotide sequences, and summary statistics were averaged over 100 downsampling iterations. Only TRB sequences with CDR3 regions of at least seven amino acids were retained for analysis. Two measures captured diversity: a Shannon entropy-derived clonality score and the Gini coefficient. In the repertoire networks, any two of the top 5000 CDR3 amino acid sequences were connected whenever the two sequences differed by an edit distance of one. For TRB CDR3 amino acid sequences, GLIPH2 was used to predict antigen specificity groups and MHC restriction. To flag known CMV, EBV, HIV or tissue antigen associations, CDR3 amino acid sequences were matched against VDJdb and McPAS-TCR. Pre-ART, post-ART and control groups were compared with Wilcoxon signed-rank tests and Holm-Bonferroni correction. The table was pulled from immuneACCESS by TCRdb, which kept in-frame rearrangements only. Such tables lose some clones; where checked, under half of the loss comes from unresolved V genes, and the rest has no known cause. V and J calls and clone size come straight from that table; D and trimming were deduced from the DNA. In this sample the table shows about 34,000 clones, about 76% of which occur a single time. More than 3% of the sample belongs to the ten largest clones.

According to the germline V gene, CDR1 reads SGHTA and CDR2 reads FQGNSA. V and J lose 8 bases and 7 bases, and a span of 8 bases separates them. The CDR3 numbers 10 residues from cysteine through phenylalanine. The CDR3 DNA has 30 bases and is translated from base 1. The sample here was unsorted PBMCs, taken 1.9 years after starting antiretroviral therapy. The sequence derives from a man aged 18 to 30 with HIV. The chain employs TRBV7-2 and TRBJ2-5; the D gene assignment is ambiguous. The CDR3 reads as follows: CASGLRTQYF. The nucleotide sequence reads TGTGCCAGCGGTTTAAGGACCCAGTACTTC.